This is a list of T cell receptor beta chains from one sample in a study of CD8 T cells in Susac syndrome. TCRdb redid the calling of the immunoSEQ multiplex PCR reads with MiXCR, one entry per CDR3 protein. The data show 200,000 or so distinct CDR3 sequences, roughly 96% seen once. Sequenced material: CD4+ T cells from PBMCs. These receptors all come from a human donor with multiple sclerosis. The CDR3 runs from the conserved cysteine through the conserved F or W. The D gene is left open where the match is weak. Not every row has a clone size; where given, it reads once, few, many or a size class.

CDR3nt | CDR3aa | v_gene | d_gene | abundance | j_gene
TGTGCCAGCACCAGGGGGTCCTATAATTCACCCCTCCACTTT | CASTRGSYNSPLHF | TRBV9 | TRBD1 | - | TRBJ1-6
TGTGCCTGGAGTGTAGGCGGCTCTGGGGCCAACGTCCTGACTTTC | CAWSVGGSGANVLTF | TRBV30 | - | - | TRBJ2-6
TGCAGTGCTAAAGGGGATAGCGGCAGTAAGCAGTTCTTC | CSAKGDSGSKQFF | TRBV20-1 | - | once | TRBJ2-1
TGTGCCAGCAGCCAAGTGATTGGCTATGGCTACACCTTC | CASSQVIGYGYTF | TRBV3-1 | - | - | TRBJ1-2
TGCAGTGCTAGACCCCGCGGGACTAGCGGGACCTACGAGCAGTACTTC | CSARPRGTSGTYEQYF | TRBV20-1 | TRBD2 | - | TRBJ2-7
TGCAGTGCTGTCCGCGCGGCAGGAGATGGCGGCTACACCTTC | CSAVRAAGDGGYTF | TRBV20-1 | - | - | TRBJ1-2
TGTGCCAGCAGCCCACCATGGGACAGAAATGAGCAGTTCTTC | CASSPPWDRNEQFF | TRBV12-3/TRBV12-4 | TRBD1 | - | TRBJ2-1
TGCAGCGTTGATGGGCCTACAGGGGATGGCTACACCTTC | CSVDGPTGDGYTF | TRBV29-1 | TRBD1 | - | TRBJ1-2
TGTGCCAGCAGCTTAGACAGGGACCCGTACAATGAGCAGTTCTTC | CASSLDRDPYNEQFF | TRBV7-2 | - | - | TRBJ2-1
TGCAGCGTTGAACTATACACAGATACGCAGTATTTT | CSVELYTDTQYF | TRBV29-1 | - | - | TRBJ2-3
TGTGCCTGGAGTTTACGGTACGAGCAGTACTTC | CAWSLRYEQYF | TRBV30 | - | - | TRBJ2-7
TGTGCCTGGAGTGTAAACTATGGCTACACCTTC | CAWSVNYGYTF | TRBV30 | - | few | TRBJ1-2
TGTGCCAGCAGCGTATGGGGCCCTGAAGCTTTCTTT | CASSVWGPEAFF | TRBV9 | - | - | TRBJ1-1